This T cell receptor (beta chain) originates from a study of blood T cell repertoires in COVID-19. Study-level information: COVID-19 samples, acute and convalescent, were from the United States, Italy and Spain.

Germline V gene lookup returns CDR1 SGHNT and CDR2 YYREEE (reference sequence). CDR3 length: 13 amino acids. V gave up 1 base and J gave up 6 bases, with 8 bases separating them. Sequencing used immunoSEQ multiplex PCR; TCRdb keeps in-frame clones, though not all of them. The sample includes over 200,000 clones, around 89% of them seen just once. The specimen sequenced was PBMCs or T cells enriched from blood (not recorded which). The rearrangement uses TRBV5-4 and TRBJ2-1; tentatively, D is TRBD1 (6 bases). The TCR originated in a man in his forties who had recovered from COVID-19. DNA of the CDR3: TGTGCCAGCAGCTTGTCCAGGGGCAATGAGCAGTTCTTC. It yields the protein CASSLSRGNEQFF. The complete variable domain, with remaining parts taken from reference TRBV5-4 and TRBJ2-1, reads ETGVTQSPTHLIKTRGQQVTLRCSSQSGHNTVSWYQQALGQGPQFIFQYYREEENGRGNFPPRFSGLQFPNYSSELNVNALELDDSALYLCASSLSRGNEQFFGPGTRLTVL.